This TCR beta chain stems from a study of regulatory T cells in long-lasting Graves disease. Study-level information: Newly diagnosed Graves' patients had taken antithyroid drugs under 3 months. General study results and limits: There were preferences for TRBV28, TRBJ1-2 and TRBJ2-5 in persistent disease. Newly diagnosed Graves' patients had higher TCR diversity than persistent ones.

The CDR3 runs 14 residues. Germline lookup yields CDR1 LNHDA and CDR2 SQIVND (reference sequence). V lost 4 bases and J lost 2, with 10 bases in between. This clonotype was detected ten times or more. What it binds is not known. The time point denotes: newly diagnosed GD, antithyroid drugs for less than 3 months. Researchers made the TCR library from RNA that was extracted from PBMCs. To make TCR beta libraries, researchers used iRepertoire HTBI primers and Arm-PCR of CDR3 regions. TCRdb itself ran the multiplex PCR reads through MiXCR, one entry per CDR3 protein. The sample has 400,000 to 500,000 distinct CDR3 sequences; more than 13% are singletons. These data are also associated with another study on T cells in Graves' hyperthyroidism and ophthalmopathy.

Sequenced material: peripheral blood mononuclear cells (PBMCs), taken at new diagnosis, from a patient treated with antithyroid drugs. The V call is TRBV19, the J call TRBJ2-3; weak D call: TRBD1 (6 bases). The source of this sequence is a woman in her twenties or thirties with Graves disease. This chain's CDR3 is CASSNRDTTDTQYF. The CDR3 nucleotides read TGTGCCAGTAGTAACCGGGACACCACAGATACGCAGTATTTT.